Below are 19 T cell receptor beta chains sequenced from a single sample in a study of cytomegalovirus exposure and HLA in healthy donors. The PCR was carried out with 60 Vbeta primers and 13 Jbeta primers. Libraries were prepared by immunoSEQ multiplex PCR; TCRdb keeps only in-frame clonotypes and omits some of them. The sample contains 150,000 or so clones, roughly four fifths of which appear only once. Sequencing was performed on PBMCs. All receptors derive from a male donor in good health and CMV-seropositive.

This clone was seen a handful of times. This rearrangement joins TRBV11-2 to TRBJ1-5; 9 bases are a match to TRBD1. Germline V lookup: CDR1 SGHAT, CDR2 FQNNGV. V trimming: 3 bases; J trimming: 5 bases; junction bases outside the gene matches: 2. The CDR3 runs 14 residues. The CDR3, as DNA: TGTGCCAGCAGCTTGGGACAGGGACATCAGCCCCAGCATTTT. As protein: CASSLGQGHQPQHF.

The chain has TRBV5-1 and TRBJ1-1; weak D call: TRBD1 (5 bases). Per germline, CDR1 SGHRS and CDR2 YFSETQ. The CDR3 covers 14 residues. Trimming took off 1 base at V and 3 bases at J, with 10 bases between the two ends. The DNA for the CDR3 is TGCGCCAGCAGCTTGACAGGTTTCGACACTGAAGCTTTCTTT. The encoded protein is CASSLTGFDTEAFF.

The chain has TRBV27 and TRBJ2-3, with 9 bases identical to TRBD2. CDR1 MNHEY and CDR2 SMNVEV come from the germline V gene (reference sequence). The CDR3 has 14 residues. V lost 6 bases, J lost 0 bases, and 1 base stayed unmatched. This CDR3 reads CASRTSGSTDTQYF. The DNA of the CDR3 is TGTGCCAGCAGGACTAGCGGTAGCACAGATACGCAGTATTTT.

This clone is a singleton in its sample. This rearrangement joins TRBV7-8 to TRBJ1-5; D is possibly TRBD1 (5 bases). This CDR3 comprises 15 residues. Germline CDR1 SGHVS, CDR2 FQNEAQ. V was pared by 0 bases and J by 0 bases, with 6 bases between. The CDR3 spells CASSLAGGSNQPQHF. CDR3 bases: TGTGCCAGCAGCTTAGCGGGGGGTAGCAATCAGCCCCAGCATTTT.

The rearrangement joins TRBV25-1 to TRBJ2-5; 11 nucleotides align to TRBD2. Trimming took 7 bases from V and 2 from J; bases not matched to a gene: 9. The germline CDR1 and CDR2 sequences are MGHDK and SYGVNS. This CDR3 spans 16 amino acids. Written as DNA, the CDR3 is TGTGCCAGCACCCCCCTAGCGGGGGGCGATCAAGAGACCCAGTACTTC. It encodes CASTPLAGGDQETQYF.

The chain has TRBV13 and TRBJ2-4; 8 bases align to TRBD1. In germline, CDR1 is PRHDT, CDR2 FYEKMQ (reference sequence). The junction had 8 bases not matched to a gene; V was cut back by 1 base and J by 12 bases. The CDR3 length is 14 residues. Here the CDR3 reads CASSLDRGSDSQYF. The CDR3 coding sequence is TGTGCCAGCAGCTTAGACAGGGGGTCGGACAGTCAGTACTTC.

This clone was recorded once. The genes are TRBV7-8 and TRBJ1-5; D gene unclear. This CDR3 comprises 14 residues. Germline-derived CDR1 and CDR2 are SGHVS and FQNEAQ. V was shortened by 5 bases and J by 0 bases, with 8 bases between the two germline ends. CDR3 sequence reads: CASSPQASNQPQHF. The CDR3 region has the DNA TGTGCCAGCAGCCCTCAGGCTAGCAATCAGCCCCAGCATTTT.

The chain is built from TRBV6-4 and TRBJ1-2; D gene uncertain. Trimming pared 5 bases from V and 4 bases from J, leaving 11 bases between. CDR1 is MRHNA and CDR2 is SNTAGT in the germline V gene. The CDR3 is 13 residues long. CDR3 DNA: TGTGCCAGCAGTTCCGACCCGGGCTATGGCTACACCTTC. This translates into CASSSDPGYGYTF.

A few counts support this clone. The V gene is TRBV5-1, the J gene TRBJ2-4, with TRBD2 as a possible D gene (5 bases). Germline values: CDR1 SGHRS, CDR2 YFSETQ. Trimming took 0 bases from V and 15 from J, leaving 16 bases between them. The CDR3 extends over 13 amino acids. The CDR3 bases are TGCGCCAGCAGCTTGGGTGGGCTAGCTGAATGGTACTTC. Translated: CASSLGGLAEWYF.

CDR3 residues: CASGPYEQYF. CDR3 nucleotide sequence: TGTGCCAGCGGCCCCTACGAGCAGTACTTC. The V and J genes are TRBV27 and TRBJ2-7; D remains ambiguous. The CDR3 covers 10 residues. V shed 8 bases and J shed 2 bases, with 4 bases lying between them. Germline CDR1 is MNHEY and CDR2 is SMNVEV (reference sequence).

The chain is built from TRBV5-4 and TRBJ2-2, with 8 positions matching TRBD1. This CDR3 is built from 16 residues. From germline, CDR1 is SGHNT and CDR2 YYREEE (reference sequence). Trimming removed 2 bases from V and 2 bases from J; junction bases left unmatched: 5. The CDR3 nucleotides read TGTGCCAGCAGCTTCGGAGGACAGGGCAACACCGGGGAGCTGTTTTTT. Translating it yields CASSFGGQGNTGELFF.

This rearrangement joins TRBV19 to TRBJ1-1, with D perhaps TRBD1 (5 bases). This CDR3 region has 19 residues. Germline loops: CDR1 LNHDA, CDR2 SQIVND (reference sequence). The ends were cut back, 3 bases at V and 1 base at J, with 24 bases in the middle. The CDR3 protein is CASSMLVGGTSRRNTEAFF. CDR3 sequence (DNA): TGTGCCAGTAGTATGCTGGTGGGAGGGACGTCGCGGAGGAACACTGAAGCTTTCTTT.

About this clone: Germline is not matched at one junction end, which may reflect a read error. The CDR3 protein is CSSSFVTAGLEDTEAFF. The DNA for the CDR3 is TGTTCCAGCAGCTTCGTTACGGCGGGCTTAGAGGACACTGAAGCTTTCTTT. The rearrangement links TRBV7-9 to TRBJ1-1; D not certain. This CDR3 contains 17 residues. Germline CDR1 reads SEHNR; CDR2 reads FQNEAQ (reference sequence).

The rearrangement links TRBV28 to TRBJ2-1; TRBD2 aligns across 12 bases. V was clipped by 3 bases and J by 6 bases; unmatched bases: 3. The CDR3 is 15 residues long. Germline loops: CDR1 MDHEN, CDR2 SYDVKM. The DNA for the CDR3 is TGTGCCAGCAGTTTGGTGGGACTAGCGGGCAATGAGCAGTTCTTC. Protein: CASSLVGLAGNEQFF. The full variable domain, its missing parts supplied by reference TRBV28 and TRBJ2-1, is DVKVTQSSRYLVKRTGEKVFLECVQDMDHENMFWYRQDPGLGLRLIYFSYDVKMKEKGDIPEGYSVSREKKERFSLILESASTNQTSMYLCASSLVGLAGNEQFFGPGTRLTVL.

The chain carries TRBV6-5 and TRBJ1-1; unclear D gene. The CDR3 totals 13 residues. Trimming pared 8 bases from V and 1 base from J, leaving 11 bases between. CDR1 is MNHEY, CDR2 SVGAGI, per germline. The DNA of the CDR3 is TGTGCCAGCCGTGTCAGTGCGAACACTGAAGCTTTCTTT. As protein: CASRVSANTEAFF.

The CDR3 loop reads CASSFETSGHNEQFF. As DNA, the CDR3 is TGTGCCAGCAGTTTTGAGACTAGCGGCCACAATGAGCAGTTCTTC. The V call is TRBV28, the J call TRBJ2-1, with 9 bases lining up with TRBD2. Germline V gives CDR1 MDHEN, CDR2 SYDVKM. The CDR3 contains 15 residues. The trim removed 3 bases at V and 5 bases at J, leaving 5 bases unmatched.

CDR3 protein: CASSWSSGPYEQYF. CDR3 DNA: TGTGCCAGCAGTTGGTCTAGCGGTCCCTACGAGCAGTACTTC. The chain recombines TRBV28 with TRBJ2-7; 7 bases match TRBD2. J lost 2 bases, V lost 4 bases, and 5 bases had no gene match. This CDR3 has 14 amino acids. Germline CDR1 reads MDHEN; CDR2 reads SYDVKM.

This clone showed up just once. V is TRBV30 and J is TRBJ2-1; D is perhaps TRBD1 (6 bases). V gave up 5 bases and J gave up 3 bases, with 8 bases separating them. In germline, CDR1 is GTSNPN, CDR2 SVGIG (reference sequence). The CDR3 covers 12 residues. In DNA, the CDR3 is TGTGCCTGGGTGGACAGCTACAATGAGCAGTTCTTC. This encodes CAWVDSYNEQFF.

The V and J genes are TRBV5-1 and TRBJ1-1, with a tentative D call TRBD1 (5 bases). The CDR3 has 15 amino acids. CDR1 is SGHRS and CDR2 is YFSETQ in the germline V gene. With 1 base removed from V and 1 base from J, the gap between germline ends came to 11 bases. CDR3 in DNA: TGCGCCAGCAGCTTGTTGGGGGGAGGGAACACTGAAGCTTTCTTT. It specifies CASSLLGGGNTEAFF. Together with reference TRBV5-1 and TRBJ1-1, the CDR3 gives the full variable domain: KAGVTQTPRYLIKTRGQQVTLSCSPISGHRSVSWYQQTPGQGLQFLFEYFSETQRNKGNFPGRFSGRQFSNSRSEMNVSTLELGDSALYLCASSLLGGGNTEAFFGQGTRLTVV.